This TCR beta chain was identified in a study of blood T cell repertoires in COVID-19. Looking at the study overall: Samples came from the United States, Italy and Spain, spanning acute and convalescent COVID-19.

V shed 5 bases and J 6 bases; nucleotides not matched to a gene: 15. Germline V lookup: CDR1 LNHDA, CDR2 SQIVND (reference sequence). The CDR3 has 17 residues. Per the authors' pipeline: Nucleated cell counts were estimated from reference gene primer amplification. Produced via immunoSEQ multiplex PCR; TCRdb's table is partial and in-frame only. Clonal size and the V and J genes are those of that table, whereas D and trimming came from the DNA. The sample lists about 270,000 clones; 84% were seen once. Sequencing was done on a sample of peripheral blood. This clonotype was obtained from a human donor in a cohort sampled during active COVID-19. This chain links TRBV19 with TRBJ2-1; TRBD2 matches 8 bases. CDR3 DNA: TGTGCCAGTAGTGGAGAAGCGGGGGCAAGGGGGTTCAATGAGCAGTTCTTC. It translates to CASSGEAGARGFNEQFF.